This T cell receptor beta chain was sequenced in a study of shared clonotypes between healthy human individuals. Study findings and constraints: In a handful of donors, 4.5% to 5.5% of naive CD4 clonotypes appeared in common. Rarefaction curves obtained for sorted subsets showed sequencing incomplete despite large depth. It was expected that sequencing depth would affect clonotype sharing among donors.

With regard to this clone: The antigen is not known.

The CDR3 is 16 residues long. After removal of 4 bases from V and 2 bases from J, the junction contained 5 bases not matched to a gene. CDR1 ENHRY and CDR2 SYGVKD come from the germline V gene. Once extracted for a subset, genomic DNA was divided evenly among several immunoSEQ plates. Method: immunoSEQ multiplex PCR; TCRdb's copy keeps in-frame clones and lacks some. In the table there are about 1.5 million clones, approximately 98% of which are singletons. The genes are TRBV10-3 and TRBJ2-7; 13 nucleotides match TRBD2. The source material was naive CD4+ T cells sorted from blood. The subset: CD45RA+ positively selected. The TCR originated in a man aged 25-40 years in good health. The CDR3 DNA reads as TGTGCCATCAGTGGGGGACTAGCGGGGCCCACCTACGAGCAGTACTTC. Translating gives CAISGGLAGPTYEQYF.